The rows below give T cell receptor beta chains drawn from one sample of a study of blood T cell repertoires in COVID-19. The data were produced by immunoSEQ multiplex PCR, yet TCRdb's version contains in-frame clones alone and is incomplete. The table has about 29,000 clones, 80% to 90% seen once. The specimen sequenced was peripheral blood. The receptors stem from a human donor in a cohort sampled during active COVID-19. The CDR3 runs from the conserved cysteine through the conserved F or W. A D gene is named only where the DNA matches it firmly. Expanded clones are given a class, and other clones once, few, many or no size at all.

TRBJ2-2 TRBV5-8 - - CASSLAQNTGELFF TGTGCCAGCAGCTTGGCACAAAACACCGGGGAGCTGTTTTTT
TRBJ2-3 TRBV4-2 TRBD2 - CASSPTGRAGQYF TGTGCCAGCAGCCCAACCGGGAGGGCCGGGCAGTATTTT
TRBJ1-2 TRBV7-2 TRBD1 few CASSSNRGGYGYTF TGTGCCAGCAGCTCAAACAGGGGAGGCTATGGCTACACCTTC
TRBJ2-1 TRBV7-2 TRBD2 once CASSLVGTGGYNEQFF TGTGCCAGCAGCTTAGTAGGGACGGGGGGCTACAATGAGCAGTTCTTC
TRBJ1-5 TRBV4-1 - - CASSQDRTAFQPQHF TGCGCCAGCAGCCAAGATCGGACTGCCTTTCAGCCCCAGCATTTT
TRBJ1-1 TRBV18 TRBD1 - CASSPPGSGGNTEAFF TGTGCCAGCTCACCACCGGGTTCAGGGGGAAACACTGAAGCTTTCTTT
TRBJ1-1 TRBV5-5 TRBD1 - CASSFQGAVALNTEAFF TGTGCCAGCAGCTTCCAGGGGGCCGTCGCCTTGAACACTGAAGCTTTCTTT
TRBJ1-5 TRBV29-1 TRBD1 - CSVTTGVGQPQHF TGCAGCGTAACCACAGGGGTAGGTCAGCCCCAGCATTTT
TRBJ2-5 TRBV20-1 TRBD1 - CSAGTGETQYF TGCAGTGCCGGGACAGGGGAGACCCAGTACTTC
TRBJ2-1 TRBV10-3 TRBD2 once CATSGGGDNEQFF TGTGCCACCTCGGGGGGGGGAGACAATGAGCAGTTCTTC
TRBJ1-5 TRBV5-5 - few CASSLVGGNQPQHF TGTGCCAGCAGCTTGGTAGGGGGCAATCAGCCCCAGCATTTT
TRBJ2-3 TRBV7-2 TRBD2 - CASKAGGSTDTQYF TGTGCCAGCAAAGCGGGGGGTAGCACAGATACGCAGTATTTT
TRBJ2-3 TRBV27 TRBD2 - CASNLSRDYEDTQYF TGTGCCAGCAATCTTAGCCGGGACTACGAGGATACGCAGTATTTT
TRBJ1-6 TRBV11-2 TRBD1 - CASSRQGTGSPLHF TGTGCCAGCAGCCGACAGGGTACTGGTTCACCCCTCCACTTT
TRBJ1-4 TRBV5-1 - - CASSWGTPNEKLFF TGCGCCAGCAGCTGGGGGACTCCTAATGAAAAACTGTTTTTT
TRBJ2-3 TRBV27 TRBD2 - CASSLFVGGAGTDTQYF TGTGCCAGCAGTTTGTTCGTCGGGGGGGCGGGCACAGATACGCAGTATTTT
TRBJ1-1 TRBV27 - once CASSLKLGGSILNTEAFF TGTGCCAGCAGTTTAAAGTTGGGGGGGAGTATACTGAACACTGAAGCTTTCTTT
TRBJ2-7 TRBV18 TRBD1 - CASSPRQGASYEQYF TGTGCCAGCTCACCCAGACAGGGGGCCTCCTACGAGCAGTACTTC
TRBJ1-2 TRBV28 TRBD1 - CASSLWGQGNGYTF TGTGCCAGCAGTTTATGGGGACAGGGTAATGGCTACACCTTC
TRBJ2-5 TRBV27 - few CASRGEVETQYF TGTGCCAGCAGGGGAGAGGTAGAGACCCAGTACTTC
TRBJ2-2 TRBV7-2 - - CATPGLSNTGELFF TGTGCCACCCCGGGACTCTCTAATACCGGGGAGCTGTTTTTT
TRBJ2-1 TRBV28 - - CASSFRGVYNEQFF TGTGCCAGCAGTTTCCGTGGAGTTTACAATGAGCAGTTCTTC
TRBJ2-2 TRBV5-1 - - CASSPAGRDTGELFF TGCGCCAGCAGCCCAGCCGGACGTGACACCGGGGAACTGTTTTTT
TRBJ2-3 TRBV25-1 - - CASSGRQANTDTQYF TGTGCCAGCAGTGGGAGACAGGCGAACACAGATACGCAGTATTTT
TRBJ1-2 TRBV29-1 - - CSVASLGGNYGYTF TGCAGCGTGGCATCGTTGGGGGGGAACTATGGCTACACCTTC
TRBJ1-1 TRBV3-1/TRBV3-2 - - CASSSGGTEAFF TGTGCCAGCAGCTCGGGGGGCACTGAAGCTTTCTTT
TRBJ2-1 TRBV28 - - CASRDLGINNEQFF TGTGCCAGCAGGGACTTAGGGATCAACAATGAGCAGTTCTTC
TRBJ1-1 TRBV4-2 TRBD1 - CASSPGTGSFEAFF TGTGCCAGCAGCCCAGGGACAGGGTCTTTTGAAGCTTTCTTT
TRBJ2-1 TRBV24-1 - - CATSDSQLNEQFF TGTGCCACCAGTGATTCACAGTTAAATGAGCAGTTCTTC
TRBJ1-1 TRBV27 - - CASSLSGGGSEAFF TGTGCCAGCAGTTTATCGGGGGGGGGCTCTGAAGCTTTCTTT
TRBJ1-4 TRBV10-3 - - CAARGGVDEKLFF TGTGCCGCCAGGGGTGGCGTTGATGAAAAACTGTTTTTT
TRBJ2-1 TRBV9 - - CASSPPLGRGPSYNEQFF TGTGCCAGCAGCCCGCCCCTCGGGCGGGGGCCCTCCTACAATGAGCAGTTCTTC
TRBJ1-1 TRBV6-5 - few CASGGSKSNTEAFF TGTGCCAGCGGCGGCAGTAAATCGAACACTGAAGCTTTCTTT
TRBJ2-3 TRBV11-2 TRBD2 - CASSLMAGGLDTQYF TGTGCCAGCAGCTTAATGGCGGGAGGTTTGGATACGCAGTATTTT
TRBJ2-2 TRBV2 - few CASSEFVTNTGELFF TGTGCCAGCAGTGAATTTGTCACGAACACCGGGGAGCTGTTTTTT